The next 18 T cell receptor beta chains were all read from a single sample in a study of T-cell memory formation after mild COVID-19. TCRdb ran MiXCR on the 5' RACE reads and lists one entry per CDR3 protein. The sample has some 120,000 distinct CDR3 sequences, roughly 15% seen once. The specimen sequenced was PBMCs or a T cell subset sorted from them (not recorded which). These TCRs come from an adult woman who had mild COVID-19 (a few samples of this study predate the infection). Cell type and time point are not known.

The DNA for the CDR3 is TGTGCCAGCAGTGATCCGGGACAGGGGTACACCGGGGAGCTGTTTTTT. The encoded protein is CASSDPGQGYTGELFF. The V gene is TRBV25-1, the J gene TRBJ2-2; 10 bases are a match to TRBD1. The CDR3 contains 16 residues. J lost 3 bases, V lost 3 bases, and 4 bases had no gene match. Per the germline V gene, CDR1 is MGHDK and CDR2 is SYGVNS.

V and J are TRBV19 and TRBJ1-5; TRBD1 might be the D (6 bases). CDR1 LNHDA and CDR2 SQIVND come from the germline V gene (reference sequence). The CDR3 is made up of 14 amino acids. Trimming took off 4 bases at V and 6 bases at J, with 13 bases between the two ends. The CDR3 region is CASSTQGSGQPQHF. Written as DNA, the CDR3 is TGTGCCAGTAGTACACAGGGTTCAGGTCAGCCCCAGCATTTT.

The sample holds a few counts of this clonotype. The chain combines TRBV7-8 with TRBJ2-7, with D perhaps matching TRBD2 (6 bases). Per the germline V gene, CDR1 is SGHVS and CDR2 is FQNEAQ. Trimming removed 1 base at V and 1 base at J, with 11 bases between. CDR3 length equals 15 residues. The CDR3 nucleotides are TGTGCCAGCAGCTTAGGGGCCGGGACTTCCTACGAGCAGTACTTC. Translating gives CASSLGAGTSYEQYF.

CDR3: CASSLPGGYGYTF. The DNA for the CDR3 is TGTGCCAGCAGTTTGCCAGGCGGCTATGGCTACACCTTC. J is TRBJ1-2 and V is TRBV28; D remains ambiguous. Germline loops: CDR1 MDHEN, CDR2 SYDVKM. The CDR3 consists of 13 residues. V lost 3 bases and J lost 4, with 9 bases in between.

This clonotype was seen more than once but under ten times. The V gene is TRBV20-1, the J gene TRBJ2-7, with 8 bases matching TRBD2. Germline V gives CDR1 DFQATT, CDR2 SNEGSKA (reference sequence). There are 14 residues in the CDR3. J lost 6 bases, V lost 4 bases, and 11 bases had no gene match. Written as DNA, the CDR3 is TGCAGTGCTACTCCCACGGGGGGGCTCACCGAGCAGTACTTC. It specifies CSATPTGGLTEQYF.

This clonotype was observed a handful of times. The chain has TRBV12-3 or TRBV12-4 and TRBJ2-3; 7 bases map to TRBD1. Trimming removed 8 bases from V and 1 base from J; junction bases left unmatched: 6. CDR3 size: 14 residues. CDR3 in amino acids: CASGNRGGTDTQYF. The CDR3 DNA reads as TGTGCCAGCGGAAACAGGGGCGGCACAGATACGCAGTATTTT.

This clonotype was detected many times. V is TRBV7-2 and J is TRBJ2-2, with D hard to call. CDR3 length: 15 residues. Germline lookup yields CDR1 SGHTA and CDR2 FQGNSA. Trimming cost V 1 base and J 2 bases, with 8 bases left between them. As DNA, the CDR3 is TGTGCCAGCAGCTTAGTTCGACTCAACACCGGGGAGCTGTTTTTT. Translation: CASSLVRLNTGELFF.

The CDR3 spells CASSLSGRAETQYF. The CDR3 coding sequence is TGTGCCAGCAGCCTTAGCGGGAGGGCCGAGACCCAGTACTTC. The chain joins TRBV7-2 to TRBJ2-5, with 11 bases identical to TRBD2. Germline V gives CDR1 SGHTA, CDR2 FQGNSA. The CDR3 has 14 amino acids. V was clipped by 5 bases and J by 5 bases; unmatched bases: 4. Complete variable domain (other parts from reference TRBV7-2 and TRBJ2-5): GAGVSQSPSNKVTEKGKDVELRCDPISGHTALYWYRQSLGQGLEFLIYFQGNSAPDKSGLPSDRFSAERTGGSVSTLTIQRTQQEDSAVYLCASSLSGRAETQYFGPGTRLLVL.

This clonotype was found a few times. The chain uses TRBV28 and TRBJ2-7, with D perhaps matching TRBD1 (6 bases). There are 15 residues in the CDR3. Trimming stripped 3 bases from V and 4 bases from J, with 16 bases between. Germline V gives CDR1 MDHEN, CDR2 SYDVKM. The CDR3 DNA follows: TGTGCCAGCAGTTTTTATCTCGGACAGAAGTACGAGCAGTACTTC. Protein product: CASSFYLGQKYEQYF.

This clonotype was seen only a few times. The rearrangement joins TRBV7-9 to TRBJ2-6, with D uncertain. In germline, CDR1 is SEHNR, CDR2 FQNEAQ (reference sequence). The V end was cut by 2 bases, the J end by 1 base, with 9 bases between. The length of the CDR3 is 16 residues. DNA of the CDR3: TGTGCCAGCAGCTTAATTAGTCTATCTGGGGCCAACGTCCTGACTTTC. Protein: CASSLISLSGANVLTF.

This clonotype has ten or more counts. V is TRBV5-1 and J is TRBJ2-7; the match to TRBD1 covers 8 bases. Germline-derived CDR1 and CDR2 are SGHRS and YFSETQ. This CDR3 has 14 amino acids. V shed 4 bases, J shed 3 bases, and the junction held 6 bases outside the gene matches. CDR3 amino acids: CASSPGQAGYEQYF. CDR3 nucleotides: TGCGCCAGCAGCCCGGGACAGGCGGGCTACGAGCAGTACTTC.

The chain has TRBV7-2 and TRBJ2-6, with 12 bases aligning to TRBD1. The length of the CDR3 is 18 residues. With V trimmed by 7 bases and J by 4 bases, 11 bases remained unmatched. CDR1 is SGHTA, CDR2 FQGNSA, per germline. CDR3 sequence reads: CASTLPGQGAAGANVLTF. The CDR3 DNA is TGTGCCAGCACCCTTCCGGGACAGGGGGCTGCCGGGGCCAACGTCCTGACTTTC.

The chain carries TRBV7-8 and TRBJ1-1; 11 positions agree with TRBD1. In germline, CDR1 is SGHVS, CDR2 FQNEAQ. Trimming at V came to 1 base and at J to 4 bases, leaving 11 bases not matched to a gene. CDR3 length equals 18 residues. The CDR3 DNA reads TGTGCCAGCAGCTTAGGTCCCGGACAGGGGGCGCGTGGCACTGAAGCTTTCTTT. Amino acid sequence: CASSLGPGQGARGTEAFF.

This clonotype was seen repeatedly, ten times or more. The J gene is TRBJ2-5, the V gene TRBV12-3 or TRBV12-4; no definite D call. The V and J ends lost 6 bases and 5 bases respectively, with 7 bases between them. The length of the CDR3 is 11 residues. The CDR3 sequence is CASSIGETQYF. The CDR3 bases are TGTGCCAGCAGCATAGGGGAGACCCAGTACTTC.

This chain uses TRBV6-4 with TRBJ1-1; no clear D gene. The ends were cut back, 4 bases at V and 4 bases at J, with 10 bases in the middle. The germline V gene encodes CDR1 MRHNA and CDR2 SNTAGT. This CDR3 has 13 residues. The CDR3 coding sequence is TGTGCCAGCAGTGGGTCGTCGGGCACTGAAGCTTTCTTT. This translates into CASSGSSGTEAFF.

This clonotype was picked up a small number of times. V usage is TRBV15 and J usage is TRBJ2-1; D perhaps matches TRBD1 (5 bases). The V gene lost 5 bases and the J gene lost 9 bases, with 17 bases spanning the gap. The CDR3 loop spans 14 amino acids. CDR1 is LNHNV, CDR2 YYDKDF, per germline (reference sequence). CDR3 coding DNA: TGTGCCACCAGCCGCCCAAGTGGGGCGGTTGAGCAGTTCTTC. This codes for CATSRPSGAVEQFF.

This clonotype has only a few counts. The chain carries TRBV29-1 and TRBJ2-7, with D perhaps matching TRBD1 (5 bases). The CDR3 is 14 residues long. V lost 0 bases to trimming and J lost 0 bases, with 9 bases between them. Germline loops: CDR1 SQVTM, CDR2 ANQGSEA. This chain's CDR3 is CSVEEGHPSYEQYF. In nucleotides, the CDR3 is TGCAGCGTTGAAGAGGGGCATCCCTCCTACGAGCAGTACTTC.

The CDR3 spells CAISESGAETQYF. The DNA for the CDR3 is TGTGCCATCAGTGAGTCTGGGGCGGAGACCCAGTACTTC. This rearrangement joins TRBV10-3 to TRBJ2-5; D perhaps matches TRBD1 (5 bases). V lost 0 bases and J lost 5, with 7 bases in between. This CDR3 has 13 amino acids. In germline, CDR1 is ENHRY, CDR2 SYGVKD.